The 4 T cell receptor beta chains presented below share a single source sample, sequenced in a study of technical replicates of blood from a few donors. The table came from immunoSEQ multiplex PCR; TCRdb's copy has only in-frame clones and leaves some out. The sample holds around 83,000 clones, under 95% seen once. The sequencing input was T cells isolated from PBMCs. All receptors derive from a human donor in good health.

The chain is built from TRBV6-5 and TRBJ1-2; 7 positions agree with TRBD1. The CDR3 has 14 residues. The V segment lost 2 bases and the J segment 0 bases; nucleotides outside the gene matches: 0. The germline CDR1 and CDR2 sequences are MNHEY and SVGAGI. Here the CDR3 reads CASSYGTANYGYTF. For the CDR3, the DNA is TGTGCCAGCAGTTACGGGACAGCTAACTATGGCTACACCTTC.

The chain is built from TRBV6-6 and TRBJ2-1; D is uncertain. The CDR3 has 13 residues. V lost 3 bases and J lost 7, with 10 bases in between. Germline CDR1 is MNHNY and CDR2 is SVGAGI (reference sequence). The CDR3 sequence: CASSYLDINEQFF. CDR3 bases: TGTGCCAGCAGTTATCTAGATATTAATGAGCAGTTCTTC.

The chain carries TRBV7-6 and TRBJ2-7; 7 nucleotides match TRBD1. The CDR3 contains 16 residues. CDR1 is SGHVS, CDR2 FNYEAQ, per germline. V shed 2 bases, J shed 1 base, and the junction held 8 bases outside the gene matches. CDR3 region: CASSLSPTGESYEQYF. CDR3 in DNA: TGTGCCAGCAGCTTAAGTCCCACAGGGGAATCCTACGAGCAGTACTTC.

The chain is built from TRBV6-1 and TRBJ2-7; D uncertain. The CDR3 has 14 amino acids. Between the trimmed V and J ends, which lost 7 bases and 0 bases, there was a span of 13 bases. Germline V lookup: CDR1 MNHNS, CDR2 SASEGT. The CDR3 loop reads CASTLIISSYEQYF. CDR3 DNA sequence: TGTGCCAGCACCCTCATAATTAGCTCCTACGAGCAGTACTTC.